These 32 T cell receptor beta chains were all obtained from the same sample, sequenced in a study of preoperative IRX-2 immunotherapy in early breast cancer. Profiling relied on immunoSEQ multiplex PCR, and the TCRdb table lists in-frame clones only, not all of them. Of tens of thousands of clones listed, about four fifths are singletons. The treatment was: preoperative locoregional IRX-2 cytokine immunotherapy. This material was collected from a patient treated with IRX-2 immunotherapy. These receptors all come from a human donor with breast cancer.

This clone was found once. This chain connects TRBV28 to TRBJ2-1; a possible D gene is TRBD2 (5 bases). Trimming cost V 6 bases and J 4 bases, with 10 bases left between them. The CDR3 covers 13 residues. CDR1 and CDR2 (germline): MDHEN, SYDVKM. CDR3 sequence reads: CASRRSGYNEQFF. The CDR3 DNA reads TGTGCCAGCAGACGAAGCGGTTACAATGAGCAGTTCTTC.

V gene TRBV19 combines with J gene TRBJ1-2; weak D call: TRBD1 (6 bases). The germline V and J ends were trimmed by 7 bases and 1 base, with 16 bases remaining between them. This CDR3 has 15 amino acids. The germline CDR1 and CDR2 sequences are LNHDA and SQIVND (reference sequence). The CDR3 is CASKTGKTFNYGYTF. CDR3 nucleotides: TGTGCCAGTAAAACAGGGAAAACCTTTAACTATGGCTACACCTTC.

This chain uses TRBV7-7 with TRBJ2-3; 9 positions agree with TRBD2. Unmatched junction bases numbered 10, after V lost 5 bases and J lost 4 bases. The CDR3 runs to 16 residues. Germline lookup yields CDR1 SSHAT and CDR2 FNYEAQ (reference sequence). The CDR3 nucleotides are TGTGCCAGCAGCCCCCGACGCGGGGGGGCCTCAGATACGCAGTATTTT. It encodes CASSPRRGGASDTQYF. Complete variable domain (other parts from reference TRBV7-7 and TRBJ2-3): GAGVSQSPRYKVTKRGQDVTLRCDPISSHATLYWYQQALGQGPEFLTYFNYEAQPDKSGLPSDRFSAERPEGSISTLTIQRTEQRDSAMYRCASSPRRGGASDTQYFGPGTRLTVL.

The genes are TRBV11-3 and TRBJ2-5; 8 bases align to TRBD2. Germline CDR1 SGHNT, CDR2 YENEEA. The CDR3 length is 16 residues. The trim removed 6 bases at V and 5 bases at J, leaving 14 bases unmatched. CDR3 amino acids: CASSPQAAGGSETQYF. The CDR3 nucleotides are TGTGCCAGCAGTCCCCAAGCGGCGGGGGGCTCCGAGACCCAGTACTTC.

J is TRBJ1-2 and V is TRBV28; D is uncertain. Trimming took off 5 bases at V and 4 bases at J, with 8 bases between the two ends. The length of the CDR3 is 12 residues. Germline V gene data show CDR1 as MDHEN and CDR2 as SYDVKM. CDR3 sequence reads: CASSPRGYGYTF. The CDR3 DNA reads TGTGCCAGCAGTCCCCGTGGCTATGGCTACACCTTC.

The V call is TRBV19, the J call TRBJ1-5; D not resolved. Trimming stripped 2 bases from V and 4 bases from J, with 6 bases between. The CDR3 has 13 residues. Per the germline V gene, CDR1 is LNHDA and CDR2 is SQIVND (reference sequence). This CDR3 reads CASSISGNQPQHF. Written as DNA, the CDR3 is TGTGCCAGTAGTATATCTGGGAATCAGCCCCAGCATTTT. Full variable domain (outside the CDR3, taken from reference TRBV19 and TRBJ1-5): DGGITQSPKYLFRKEGQNVTLSCEQNLNHDAMYWYRQDPGQGLRLIYYSQIVNDFQKGDIAEGYSVSREKKESFPLTVTSAQKNPTAFYLCASSISGNQPQHFGDGTRLSIL.

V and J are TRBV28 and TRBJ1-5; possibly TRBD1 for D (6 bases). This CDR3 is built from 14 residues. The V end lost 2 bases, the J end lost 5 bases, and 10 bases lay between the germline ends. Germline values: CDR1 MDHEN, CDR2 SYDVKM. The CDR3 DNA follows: TGTGCCAGCAGTTTAGCAGGGGCTGATCAGCCCCAGCATTTT. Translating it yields CASSLAGADQPQHF.

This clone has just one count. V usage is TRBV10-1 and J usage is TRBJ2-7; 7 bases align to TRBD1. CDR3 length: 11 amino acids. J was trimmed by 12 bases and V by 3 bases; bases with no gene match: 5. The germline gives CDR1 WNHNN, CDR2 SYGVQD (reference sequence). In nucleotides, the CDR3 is TGCGCCAGCAGTGAAACAGGGGATACGTACTTC. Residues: CASSETGDTYF.

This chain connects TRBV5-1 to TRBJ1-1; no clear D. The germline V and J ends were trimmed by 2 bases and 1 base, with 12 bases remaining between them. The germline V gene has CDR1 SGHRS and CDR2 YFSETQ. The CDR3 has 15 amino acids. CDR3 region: CASSFGTRENTEAFF. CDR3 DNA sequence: TGCGCCAGCAGCTTCGGTACAAGAGAGAACACTGAAGCTTTCTTT. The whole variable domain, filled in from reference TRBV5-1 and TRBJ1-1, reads KAGVTQTPRYLIKTRGQQVTLSCSPISGHRSVSWYQQTPGQGLQFLFEYFSETQRNKGNFPGRFSGRQFSNSRSEMNVSTLELGDSALYLCASSFGTRENTEAFFGQGTRLTVV.

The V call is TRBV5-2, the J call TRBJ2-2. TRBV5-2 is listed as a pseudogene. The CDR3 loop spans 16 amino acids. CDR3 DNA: TGTGCCAGCAGCCCCGGTGGTAGGGTGAACACCGGGGAGCTGTTTTTT. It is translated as CASSPGGRVNTGELFF.

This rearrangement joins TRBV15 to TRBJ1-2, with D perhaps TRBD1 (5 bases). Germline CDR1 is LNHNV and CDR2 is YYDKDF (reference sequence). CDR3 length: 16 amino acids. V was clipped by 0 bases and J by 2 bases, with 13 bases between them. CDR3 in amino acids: CATSRDRYRRNYGYTF. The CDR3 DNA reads TGTGCCACCAGCAGAGATCGGTACAGGAGGAACTATGGCTACACCTTC.

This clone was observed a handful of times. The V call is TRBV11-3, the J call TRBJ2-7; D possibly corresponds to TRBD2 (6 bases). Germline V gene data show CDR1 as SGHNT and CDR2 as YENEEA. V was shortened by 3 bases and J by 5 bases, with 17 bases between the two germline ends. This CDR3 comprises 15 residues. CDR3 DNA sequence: TGTGCCAGCAGCTTTTCCCCCGGGACTCATAACGAGCAGTACTTC. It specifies CASSFSPGTHNEQYF.

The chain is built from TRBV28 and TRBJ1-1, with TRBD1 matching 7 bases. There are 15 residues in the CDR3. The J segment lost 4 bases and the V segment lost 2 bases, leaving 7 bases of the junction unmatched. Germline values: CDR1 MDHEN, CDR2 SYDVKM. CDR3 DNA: TGTGCCAGCAGTTTAATGACAGGGTTCAGCACTGAAGCTTTCTTT. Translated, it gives CASSLMTGFSTEAFF.

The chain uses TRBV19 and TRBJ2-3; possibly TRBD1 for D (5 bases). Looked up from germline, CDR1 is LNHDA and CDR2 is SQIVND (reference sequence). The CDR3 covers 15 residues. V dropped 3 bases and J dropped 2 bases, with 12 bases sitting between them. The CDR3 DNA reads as TGTGCCAGTAGTATTCAGGGTCTTGTCACAGATACGCAGTATTTT. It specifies CASSIQGLVTDTQYF.

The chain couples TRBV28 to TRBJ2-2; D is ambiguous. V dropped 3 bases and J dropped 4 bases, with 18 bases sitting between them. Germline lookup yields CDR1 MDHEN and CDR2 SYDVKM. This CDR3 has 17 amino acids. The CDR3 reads CASSLVLMVESTGELFF. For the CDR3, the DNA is TGTGCCAGCAGTTTGGTACTGATGGTTGAGAGCACCGGGGAGCTGTTTTTT.

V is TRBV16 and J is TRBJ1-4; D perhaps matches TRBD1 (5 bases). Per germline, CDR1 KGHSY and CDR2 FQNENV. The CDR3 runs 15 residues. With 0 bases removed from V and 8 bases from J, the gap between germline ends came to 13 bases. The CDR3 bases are TGTGCCAGCAGCCAATCAATCGGGGGAATGGAAAAACTGTTTTTT. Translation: CASSQSIGGMEKLFF.

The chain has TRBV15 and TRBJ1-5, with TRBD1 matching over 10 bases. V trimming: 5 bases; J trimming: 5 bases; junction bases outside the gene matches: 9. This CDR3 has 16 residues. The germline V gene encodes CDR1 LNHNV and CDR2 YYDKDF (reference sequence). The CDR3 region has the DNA TGTGCCACCAGCGCGCCCGGGACAGGGGCCCATCAGCCCCAGCATTTT. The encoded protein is CATSAPGTGAHQPQHF. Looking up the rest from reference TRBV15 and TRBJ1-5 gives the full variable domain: DAMVIQNPRYQVTQFGKPVTLSCSQTLNHNVMYWYQQKSSQAPKLLFHYYDKDFNNEADTPDNFQSRRPNTSFCFLDIRSPGLGDTAMYLCATSAPGTGAHQPQHFGDGTRLSIL.

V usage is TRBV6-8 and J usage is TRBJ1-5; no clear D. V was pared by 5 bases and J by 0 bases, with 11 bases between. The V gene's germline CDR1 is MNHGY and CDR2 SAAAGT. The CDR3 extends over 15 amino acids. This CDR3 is CASSHTASSNQPQHF. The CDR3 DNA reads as TGTGCCAGCAGTCACACGGCTAGTAGCAATCAGCCCCAGCATTTT.

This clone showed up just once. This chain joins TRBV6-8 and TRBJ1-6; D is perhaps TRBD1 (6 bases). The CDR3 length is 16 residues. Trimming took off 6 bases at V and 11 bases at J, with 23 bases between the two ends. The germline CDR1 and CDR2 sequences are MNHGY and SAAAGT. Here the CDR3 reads CASSAAPGAGMTPLHF. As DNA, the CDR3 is TGTGCCAGCAGCGCCGCCCCAGGGGCCGGGATGACACCCCTCCACTTT.

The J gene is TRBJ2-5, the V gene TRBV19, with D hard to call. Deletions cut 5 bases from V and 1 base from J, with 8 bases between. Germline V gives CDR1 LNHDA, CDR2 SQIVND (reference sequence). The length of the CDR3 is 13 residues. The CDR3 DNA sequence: TGTGCCAGTAGTTTAACCCCCCAAGAGACCCAGTACTTC. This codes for CASSLTPQETQYF.

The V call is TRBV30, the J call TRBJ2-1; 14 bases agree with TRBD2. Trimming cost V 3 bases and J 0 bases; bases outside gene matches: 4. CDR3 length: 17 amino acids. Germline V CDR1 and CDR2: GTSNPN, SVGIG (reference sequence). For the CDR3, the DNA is TGTGCCTGGAGGGGAGGGACTAGCGGGAGCTCCTACAATGAGCAGTTCTTC. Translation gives CAWRGGTSGSSYNEQFF.

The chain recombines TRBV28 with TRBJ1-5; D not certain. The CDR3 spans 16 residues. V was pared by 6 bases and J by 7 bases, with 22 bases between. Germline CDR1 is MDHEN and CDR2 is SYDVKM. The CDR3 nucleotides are TGTGCCAGCAGCCTTCTCCCCCGGGGATTAAGCCAGCCCCAGCATTTT. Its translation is CASSLLPRGLSQPQHF.

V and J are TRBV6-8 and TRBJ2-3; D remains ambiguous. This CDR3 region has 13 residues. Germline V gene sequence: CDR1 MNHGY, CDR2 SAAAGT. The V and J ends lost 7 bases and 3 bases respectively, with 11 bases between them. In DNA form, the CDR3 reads TGTGCCAGCAACCTCAGGTTGACAGATACGCAGTATTTT. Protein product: CASNLRLTDTQYF.

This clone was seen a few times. CDR3 sequence reads: CASSVDRTYEQYF. The CDR3 coding sequence is TGTGCCAGCAGTGTGGACAGGACCTACGAGCAGTACTTC. The chain uses TRBV6-8 and TRBJ2-7; 7 bases map to TRBD1. Trimming took 5 bases from V and 2 from J; bases not matched to a gene: 3. The CDR3 consists of 13 residues. Germline CDR1 reads MNHGY; CDR2 reads SAAAGT.

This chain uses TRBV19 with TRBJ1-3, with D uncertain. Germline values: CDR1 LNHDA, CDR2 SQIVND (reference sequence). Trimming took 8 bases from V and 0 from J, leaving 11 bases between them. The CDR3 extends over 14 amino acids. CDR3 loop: CASDDKHSGNTIYF. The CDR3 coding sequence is TGTGCCAGTGACGACAAGCACTCTGGAAACACCATATATTTT.

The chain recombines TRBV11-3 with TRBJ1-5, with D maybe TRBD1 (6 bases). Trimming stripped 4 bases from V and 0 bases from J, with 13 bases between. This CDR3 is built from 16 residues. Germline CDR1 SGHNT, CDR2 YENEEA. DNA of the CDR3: TGTGCCAGCAGCTCAGGGGACTCTTATAGCAATCAGCCCCAGCATTTT. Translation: CASSSGDSYSNQPQHF.

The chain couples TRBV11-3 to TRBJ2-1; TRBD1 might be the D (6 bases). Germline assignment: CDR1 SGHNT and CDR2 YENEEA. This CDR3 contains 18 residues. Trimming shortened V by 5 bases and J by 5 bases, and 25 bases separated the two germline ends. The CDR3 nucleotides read TGTGCCAGCAGCCCCCGGCGCCAACAGGGACCCCACCACAATGAGCAGTTCTTC. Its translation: CASSPRRQQGPHHNEQFF.

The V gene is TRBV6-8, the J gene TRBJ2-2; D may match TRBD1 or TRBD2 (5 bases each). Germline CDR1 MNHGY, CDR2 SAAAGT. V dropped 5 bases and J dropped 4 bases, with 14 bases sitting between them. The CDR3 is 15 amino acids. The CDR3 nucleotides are TGTGCCAGCAGTCGTACGGGACGCTCCACCGGGGAGCTGTTTTTT. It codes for CASSRTGRSTGELFF.

CDR3 region: CASSPRTVSEQFF. The CDR3 DNA follows: TGCGCCAGCAGCCCTCGGACAGTCAGTGAGCAGTTCTTC. The V gene is TRBV1, the J gene TRBJ2-1; the DNA was not compared with TRBD1, the D call given in the table. TRBV1 is designated a pseudogene. The CDR3 is made up of 13 amino acids.

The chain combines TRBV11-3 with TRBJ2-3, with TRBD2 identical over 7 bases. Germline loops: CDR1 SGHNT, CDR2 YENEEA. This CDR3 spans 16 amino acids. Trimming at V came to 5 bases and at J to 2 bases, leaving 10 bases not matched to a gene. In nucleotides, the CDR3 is TGTGCCAGCAGCCCCTACTGGGGAGGGGACACAGATACGCAGTATTTT. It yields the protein CASSPYWGGDTDTQYF.

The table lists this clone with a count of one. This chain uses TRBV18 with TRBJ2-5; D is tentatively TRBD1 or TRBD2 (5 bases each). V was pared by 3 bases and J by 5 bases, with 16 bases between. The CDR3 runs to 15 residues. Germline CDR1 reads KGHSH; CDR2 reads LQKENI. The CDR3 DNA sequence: TGTGCCAGCTCACCTCAACCGGGGCGACGGGAGACCCAGTACTTC. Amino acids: CASSPQPGRRETQYF. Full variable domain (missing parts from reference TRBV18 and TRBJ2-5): NAGVMQNPRHLVRRRGQEARLRCSPMKGHSHVYWYRQLPEEGLKFMVYLQKENIIDESGMPKERFSAEFPKEGPSILRIQQVVRGDSAAYFCASSPQPGRRETQYFGPGTRLLVL.

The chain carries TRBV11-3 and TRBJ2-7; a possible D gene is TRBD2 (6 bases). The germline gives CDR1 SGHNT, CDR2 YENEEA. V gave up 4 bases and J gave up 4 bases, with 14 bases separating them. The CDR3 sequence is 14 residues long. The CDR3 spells CASSSPGDSYEQYF. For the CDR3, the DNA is TGTGCCAGCAGCTCCCCGGGGGATAGTTACGAGCAGTACTTC.